This T cell receptor (beta chain) was identified in a study of post-analysis software for immune sequencing data. Study-level background: Courses of disease covered relapsing-remitting, secondary progressive and progressive-relapsing multiple sclerosis. Broader study findings: Controls showed lower frequencies than patients for roughly 5 TRBV segments, and TRBV5-6, TRBV5-1 and TRBV20-1 were among these.

V was cut by 3 bases and J by 1 base, with 7 bases left in between. The length of the CDR3 is 14 residues. Germline V gene sequence: CDR1 SGHAT, CDR2 FQNNGV. Unique molecular identifiers tagged the TCR beta cDNA libraries. Via MiXCR, TCRdb re-called the PCR reads, giving one row per CDR3 protein. The sample shows some 500,000 distinct CDR3 sequences, approximately 46% of them seen only once. About this clonotype: What it binds is not known.

Sequenced sample: blood. The receptor was isolated from a girl aged 10-17 years with multiple sclerosis. V is TRBV11-2 and J is TRBJ2-4; D gene ambiguous. In DNA, the CDR3 is TGTGCCAGCAGCTTTGGATATGCCAAAAACATTCAGTACTTC. Amino acids: CASSFGYAKNIQYF.